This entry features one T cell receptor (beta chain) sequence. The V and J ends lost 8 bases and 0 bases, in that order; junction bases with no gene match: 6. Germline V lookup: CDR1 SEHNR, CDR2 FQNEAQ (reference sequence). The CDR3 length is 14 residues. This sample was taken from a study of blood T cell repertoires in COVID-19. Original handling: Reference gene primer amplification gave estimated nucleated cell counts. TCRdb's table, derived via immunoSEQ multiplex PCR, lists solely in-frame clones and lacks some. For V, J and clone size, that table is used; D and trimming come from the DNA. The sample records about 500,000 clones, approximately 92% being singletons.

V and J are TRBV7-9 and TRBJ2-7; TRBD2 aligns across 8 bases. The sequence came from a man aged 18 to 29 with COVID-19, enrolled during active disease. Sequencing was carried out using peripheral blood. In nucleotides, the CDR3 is TGTGCCAGCGGAATAGCGGGGAGCTCCTACGAGCAGTACTTC. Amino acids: CASGIAGSSYEQYF.